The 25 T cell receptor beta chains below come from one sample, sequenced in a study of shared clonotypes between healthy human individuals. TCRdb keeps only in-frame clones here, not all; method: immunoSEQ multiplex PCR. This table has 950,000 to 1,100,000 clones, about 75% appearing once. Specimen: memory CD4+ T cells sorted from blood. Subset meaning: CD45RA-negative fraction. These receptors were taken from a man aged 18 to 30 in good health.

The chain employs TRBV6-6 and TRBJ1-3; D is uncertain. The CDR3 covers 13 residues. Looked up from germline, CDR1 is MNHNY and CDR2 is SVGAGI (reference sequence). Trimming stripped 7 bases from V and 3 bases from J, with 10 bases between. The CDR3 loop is CASKGSFGNTIYF. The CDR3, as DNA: TGTGCCAGCAAGGGTAGCTTTGGAAACACCATATATTTT.

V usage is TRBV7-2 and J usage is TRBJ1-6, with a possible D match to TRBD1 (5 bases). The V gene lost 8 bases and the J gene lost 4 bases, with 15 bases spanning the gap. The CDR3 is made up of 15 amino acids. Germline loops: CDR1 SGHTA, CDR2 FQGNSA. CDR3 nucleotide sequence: TGTGCCAGCCTCAGAGAACAGGATTATAATTCACCCCTCCACTTT. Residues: CASLREQDYNSPLHF.

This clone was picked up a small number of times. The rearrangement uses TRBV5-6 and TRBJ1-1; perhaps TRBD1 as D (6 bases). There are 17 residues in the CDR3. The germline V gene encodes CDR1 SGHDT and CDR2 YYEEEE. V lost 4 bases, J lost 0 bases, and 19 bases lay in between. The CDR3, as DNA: TGTGCCAGCAGCGAGACTCTCCGACAGGAGTTGAACACTGAAGCTTTCTTT. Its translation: CASSETLRQELNTEAFF.

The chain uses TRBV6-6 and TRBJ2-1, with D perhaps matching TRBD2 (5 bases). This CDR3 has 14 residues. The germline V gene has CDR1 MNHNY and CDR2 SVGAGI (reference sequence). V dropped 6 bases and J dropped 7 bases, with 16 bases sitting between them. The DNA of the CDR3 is TGTGCCAGCAGGGAGGACGGGATTGGGAATGAGCAGTTCTTC. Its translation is CASREDGIGNEQFF.

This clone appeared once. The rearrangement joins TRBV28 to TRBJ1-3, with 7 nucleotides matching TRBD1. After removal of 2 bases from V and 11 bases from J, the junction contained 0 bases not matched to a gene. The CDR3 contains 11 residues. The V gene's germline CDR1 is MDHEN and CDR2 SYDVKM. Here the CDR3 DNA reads TGTGCCAGCAGTTTAAGGGGGCCCATATATTTT. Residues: CASSLRGPIYF.

As DNA, the CDR3 is TGCGCCAGCGCCGGACTCCAAAGCACAGATACGCAGTATTTT. As protein: CASAGLQSTDTQYF. The chain is built from TRBV5-1 and TRBJ2-3; tentatively, D is TRBD2 (5 bases). This CDR3 is 14 amino acids long. Germline V gene lookup returns CDR1 SGHRS and CDR2 YFSETQ. V lost 7 bases to trimming and J lost 0 bases, with 12 bases between them.

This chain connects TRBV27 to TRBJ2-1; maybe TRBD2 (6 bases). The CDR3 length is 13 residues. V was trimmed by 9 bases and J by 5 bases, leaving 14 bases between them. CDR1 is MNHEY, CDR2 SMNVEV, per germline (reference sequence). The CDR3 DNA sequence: TGTGCCAGTCGGGAGTTGGGGGACAATGAGCAGTTCTTC. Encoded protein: CASRELGDNEQFF.

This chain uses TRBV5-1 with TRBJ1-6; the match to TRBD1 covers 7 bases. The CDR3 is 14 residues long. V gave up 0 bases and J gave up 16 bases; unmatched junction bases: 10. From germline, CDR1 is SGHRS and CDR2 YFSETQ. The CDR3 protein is CASSLGDSADQLHF. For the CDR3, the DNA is TGCGCCAGCAGCTTGGGGGACAGCGCGGACCAACTCCACTTT.

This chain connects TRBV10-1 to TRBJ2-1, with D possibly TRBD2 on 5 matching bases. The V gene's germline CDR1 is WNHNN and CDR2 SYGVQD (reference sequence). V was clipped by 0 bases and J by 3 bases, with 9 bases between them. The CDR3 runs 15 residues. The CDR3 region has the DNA TGCGCCAGCAGTGAGTCGGCGGGTCTCTACAATGAGCAGTTCTTC. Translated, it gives CASSESAGLYNEQFF.

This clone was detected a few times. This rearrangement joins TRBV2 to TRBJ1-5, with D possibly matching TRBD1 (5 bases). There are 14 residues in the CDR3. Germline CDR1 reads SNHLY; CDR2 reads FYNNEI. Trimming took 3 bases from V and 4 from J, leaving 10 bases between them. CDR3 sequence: CASSEGLINQPQHF. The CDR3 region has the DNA TGTGCCAGCAGTGAGGGGCTTATAAATCAGCCCCAGCATTTT.

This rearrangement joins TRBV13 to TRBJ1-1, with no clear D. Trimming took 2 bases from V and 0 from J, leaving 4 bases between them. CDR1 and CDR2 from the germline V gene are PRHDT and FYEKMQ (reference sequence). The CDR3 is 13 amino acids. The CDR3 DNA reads TGTGCCAGCAGCTTATCAATGAACACTGAAGCTTTCTTT. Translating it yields CASSLSMNTEAFF.

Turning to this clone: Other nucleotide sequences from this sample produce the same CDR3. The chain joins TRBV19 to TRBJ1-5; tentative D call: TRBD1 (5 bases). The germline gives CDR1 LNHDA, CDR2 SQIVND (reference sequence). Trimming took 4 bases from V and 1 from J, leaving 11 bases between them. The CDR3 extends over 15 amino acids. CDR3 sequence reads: CASSTVGDSNQPQHF. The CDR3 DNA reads TGTGCCAGTAGTACGGTGGGGGACAGCAATCAGCCCCAGCATTTT. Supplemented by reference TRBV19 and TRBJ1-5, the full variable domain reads DGGITQSPKYLFRKEGQNVTLSCEQNLNHDAMYWYRQDPGQGLRLIYYSQIVNDFQKGDIAEGYSVSREKKESFPLTVTSAQKNPTAFYLCASSTVGDSNQPQHFGDGTRLSIL.

In DNA form, the CDR3 reads TGTGCCACCGAGGGACAGGTTGGGTTCACAGATACGCAGTATTTT. Its protein is CATEGQVGFTDTQYF. The rearrangement joins TRBV10-3 to TRBJ2-3, with 8 bases fitting TRBD1. Germline CDR1 reads ENHRY; CDR2 reads SYGVKD. V shed 10 bases and J 2 bases; nucleotides not matched to a gene: 11. The CDR3 is 15 residues long.

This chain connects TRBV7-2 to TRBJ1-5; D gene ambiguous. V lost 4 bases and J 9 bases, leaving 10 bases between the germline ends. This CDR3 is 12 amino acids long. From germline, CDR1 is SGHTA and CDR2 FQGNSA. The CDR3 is CASSSNLGPQHF. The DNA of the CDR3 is TGTGCCAGCAGCTCCAACCTAGGGCCCCAGCATTTT.

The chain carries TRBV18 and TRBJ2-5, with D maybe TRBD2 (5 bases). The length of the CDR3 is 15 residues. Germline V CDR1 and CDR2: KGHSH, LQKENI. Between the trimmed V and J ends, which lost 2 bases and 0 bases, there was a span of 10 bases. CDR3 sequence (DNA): TGTGCCAGCTCACCATCTACGGGAAACCAAGAGACCCAGTACTTC. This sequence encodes CASSPSTGNQETQYF. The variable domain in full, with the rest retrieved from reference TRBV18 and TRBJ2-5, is NAGVMQNPRHLVRRRGQEARLRCSPMKGHSHVYWYRQLPEEGLKFMVYLQKENIIDESGMPKERFSAEFPKEGPSILRIQQVVRGDSAAYFCASSPSTGNQETQYFGPGTRLLVL.

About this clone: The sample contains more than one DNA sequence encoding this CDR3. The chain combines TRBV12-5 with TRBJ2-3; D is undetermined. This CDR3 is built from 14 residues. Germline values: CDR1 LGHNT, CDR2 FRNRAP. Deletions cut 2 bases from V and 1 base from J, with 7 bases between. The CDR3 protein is CASGLSGGTDTQYF. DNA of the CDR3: TGTGCTAGTGGTTTGAGTGGAGGCACAGATACGCAGTATTTT.

CDR3 residues: CASSYDGAEAFF. The CDR3 DNA follows: TGTGCCAGCAGTTACGATGGCGCTGAAGCTTTCTTT. The chain carries TRBV6-6 and TRBJ1-1; no definite D call. Germline V gene data show CDR1 as MNHNY and CDR2 as SVGAGI (reference sequence). The V and J ends lost 2 bases and 6 bases respectively, with 7 bases between them. CDR3 length: 12 amino acids.

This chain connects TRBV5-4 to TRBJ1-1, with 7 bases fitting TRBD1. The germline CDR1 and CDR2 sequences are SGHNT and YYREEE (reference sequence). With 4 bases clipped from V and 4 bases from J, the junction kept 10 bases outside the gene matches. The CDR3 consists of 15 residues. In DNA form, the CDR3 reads TGTGCCAGCAGCATGGGGAACAGGGGAGGCACTGAAGCTTTCTTT. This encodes CASSMGNRGGTEAFF.

CDR3 amino acids: CASSLVGRGETQYF. For the CDR3, the DNA is TGTGCCAGCAGCTTAGTGGGTAGAGGAGAGACCCAGTACTTC. The chain employs TRBV11-2 and TRBJ2-5; no clear D gene. The CDR3 is made up of 14 amino acids. V gave up 1 base and J gave up 4 bases, with 10 bases separating them. Germline V CDR1 and CDR2: SGHAT, FQNNGV.

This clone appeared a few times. The CDR3 DNA reads TGTGCCAGCTCACCTCCGAGCAGGAGTGGGGCACCCCTCCACTTT. Amino acids: CASSPPSRSGAPLHF. V gene TRBV18 combines with J gene TRBJ1-6; no clear D. Germline V lookup: CDR1 KGHSH, CDR2 LQKENI. This CDR3 region has 15 residues. The ends were cut back, 3 bases at V and 11 bases at J, with 17 bases in the middle.

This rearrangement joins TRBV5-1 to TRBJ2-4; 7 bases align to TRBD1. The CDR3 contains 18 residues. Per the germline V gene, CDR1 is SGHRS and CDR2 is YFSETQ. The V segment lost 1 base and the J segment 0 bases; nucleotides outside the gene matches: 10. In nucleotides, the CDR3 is TGCGCCAGCAGCTTGAACACCGGGACAGCAATAGCCAAAAACATTCAGTACTTC. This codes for CASSLNTGTAIAKNIQYF.

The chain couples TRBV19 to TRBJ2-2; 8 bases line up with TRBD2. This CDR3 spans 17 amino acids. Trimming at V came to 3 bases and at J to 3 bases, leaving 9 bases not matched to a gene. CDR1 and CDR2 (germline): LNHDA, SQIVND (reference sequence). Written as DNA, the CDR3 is TGTGCCAGTAGTATTTCTACGGGGGGGTTTCACACCGGGGAGCTGTTTTTT. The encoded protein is CASSISTGGFHTGELFF.

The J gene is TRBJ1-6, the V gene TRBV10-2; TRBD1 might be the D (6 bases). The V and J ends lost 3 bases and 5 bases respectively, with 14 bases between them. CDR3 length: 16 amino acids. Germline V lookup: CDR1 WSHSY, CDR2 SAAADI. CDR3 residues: CASSDGAGANNSPLHF. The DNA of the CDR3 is TGCGCCAGCAGTGACGGGGCAGGGGCAAATAATTCACCCCTCCACTTT.

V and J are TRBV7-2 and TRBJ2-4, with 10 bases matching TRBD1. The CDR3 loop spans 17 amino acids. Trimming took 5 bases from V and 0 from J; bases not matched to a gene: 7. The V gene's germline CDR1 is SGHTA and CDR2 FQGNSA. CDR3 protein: CASSEGQGMGAKNIQYF. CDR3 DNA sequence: TGTGCCAGCAGCGAGGGACAGGGGATGGGAGCCAAAAACATTCAGTACTTC.

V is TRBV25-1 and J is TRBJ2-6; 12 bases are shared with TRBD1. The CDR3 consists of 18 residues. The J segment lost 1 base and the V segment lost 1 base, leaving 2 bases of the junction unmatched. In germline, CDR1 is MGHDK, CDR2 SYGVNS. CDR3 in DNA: TGTGCCAGCAGTGAATGGGACAGGGGGCTTTCTGGGGCCAACGTCCTGACTTTC. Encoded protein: CASSEWDRGLSGANVLTF.